This T cell receptor beta chain originates from a study of T cells in Graves' hyperthyroidism and ophthalmopathy. Turning to the study itself: Peripheral blood collection took place at initial diagnosis, before any treatment.

Study outcomes and limitations: In the analysis, a 13 V-J model separated ophthalmopathy from stable hyperthyroidism. Most clonotypes expanded in thyroid above 0.001 were likewise present in blood. The model foresaw ophthalmopathy a median 6.5 months prior to onset.

The table lists this clonotype with many counts. Its antigen is as yet unknown. RNA transcripts provided the source from which TCR beta CDR3 regions were amplified. HTBI primers were employed in a first-round RT-PCR of the TCR CDR3. TCRdb re-called the multiplex PCR reads with MiXCR, one entry per CDR3 protein. The table has roughly 350,000 distinct CDR3 sequences, roughly an eighth seen once; the top ten hold approximately 35%. In germline, CDR1 is MDHEN, CDR2 SYDVKM. V dropped 7 bases and J dropped 4 bases, with 10 bases sitting between them. The CDR3 runs 12 residues. Sequences were obtained from blood. The chain links TRBV28 to TRBJ1-2; D unclear. This TCR was recovered from a woman aged 35 to 49 with Graves' ophthalmopathy. This CDR3 is CASTSALYGYTF. In DNA form, the CDR3 reads TGTGCCAGCACTTCAGCCCTCTATGGCTACACCTTC.